The 22 T cell receptor beta chains reported below all come from one sample, sequenced in a study of blood T cell repertoires in COVID-19. TCRdb keeps only in-frame clones here, not all; method: immunoSEQ multiplex PCR. The data show some 290,000 clones, with roughly 90% seen just once and over 8.5% held by the top ten. The source material was PBMCs or T cells enriched from blood (not recorded which). The source of these receptors is a woman aged 25 to 39 who had recovered from COVID-19.

This clone was observed a handful of times. The chain uses TRBV19 and TRBJ2-7, with 8 bases that match TRBD1. Germline V gene lookup returns CDR1 LNHDA and CDR2 SQIVND (reference sequence). The J segment lost 3 bases and the V segment lost 5 bases, leaving 6 bases of the junction unmatched. There are 14 residues in the CDR3. This chain's CDR3 is CASSPRTGHYEQYF. CDR3 sequence (DNA): TGTGCCAGTAGTCCCCGGACAGGGCACTACGAGCAGTACTTC.

This clone has more than one count but fewer than ten. The genes are TRBV20-1 and TRBJ2-7; no clear D. CDR3 size: 11 residues. The V gene lost 0 bases and the J gene lost 6 bases, with 6 bases spanning the gap. Germline V gives CDR1 DFQATT, CDR2 SNEGSKA (reference sequence). CDR3 sequence: CSARDPLEQYF. CDR3 sequence (DNA): TGCAGTGCTAGAGATCCCCTCGAGCAGTACTTC.

The chain employs TRBV30 and TRBJ1-2, with a weak D call TRBD1 (6 bases). Germline V CDR1 and CDR2: GTSNPN, SVGIG (reference sequence). The CDR3 covers 13 residues. Trimming stripped 5 bases from V and 2 bases from J, with 12 bases between. Here the CDR3 reads CAWCDRLNYGYTF. The CDR3 DNA follows: TGTGCCTGGTGCGACAGGTTAAACTATGGCTACACCTTC. Combining the CDR3 with reference TRBV30 and TRBJ1-2 gives the whole variable domain SQTIHQWPATLVQPVGSPLSLECTVEGTSNPNLYWYRQAAGRGLQLLFYSVGIGQISSEVPQNLSASRPQDRQFILSSKKLLLSDSGFYLCAWCDRLNYGYTFGSGTRLTVV.

V usage is TRBV7-9 and J usage is TRBJ2-7, with a weak D call TRBD2 (5 bases). The V and J ends lost 4 bases and 3 bases respectively, with 13 bases between them. This CDR3 comprises 14 residues. CDR1 SEHNR and CDR2 FQNEAQ come from the germline V gene (reference sequence). CDR3 in amino acids: CASSSPSRDYEQYF. CDR3 in DNA: TGTGCCAGCAGCTCCCCTTCCCGGGACTACGAGCAGTACTTC.

CDR3 amino acids: CASRGTGPDHNEKLFF. DNA for the CDR3: TGTGCCAGCAGGGGGACAGGGCCCGACCATAATGAAAAACTGTTTTTT. The chain employs TRBV6-4 and TRBJ1-4, with 9 bases identical to TRBD1. V shed 6 bases and J 4 bases; nucleotides not matched to a gene: 9. Germline lookup yields CDR1 MRHNA and CDR2 SNTAGT. The CDR3 length is 16 residues.

This clone was found a few times. The chain employs TRBV12-3 or TRBV12-4 and TRBJ2-2; possible D gene TRBD1, 6 bases. The CDR3 contains 12 residues. V was trimmed by 6 bases and J by 6 bases, leaving 8 bases between them. This CDR3 reads CASRQGPGELFF. CDR3 nucleotides: TGTGCCAGCAGACAGGGACCCGGGGAGCTGTTTTTT.

This clone was observed a few times. This chain joins TRBV6-5 and TRBJ2-7, with D perhaps TRBD2 (6 bases). The CDR3 is made up of 14 amino acids. Germline V lookup: CDR1 MNHEY, CDR2 SVGAGI. The V end lost 1 base, the J end lost 6 bases, and 13 bases lay between the germline ends. CDR3 nucleotide sequence: TGTGCCAGCAGTTACTTGACCGGGACTGTCGAGCAGTACTTC. Its translation: CASSYLTGTVEQYF.

The V call is TRBV4-3, the J call TRBJ2-1; 7 nucleotides match TRBD2. Germline V lookup: CDR1 LGHNA, CDR2 YSLEER. The CDR3 has 16 residues. Trimming cost V 0 bases and J 2 bases; bases outside gene matches: 4. CDR3 protein: CASSQEGGGTYNEQFF. The CDR3 region has the DNA TGCGCCAGCAGCCAAGAAGGCGGGGGAACCTACAATGAGCAGTTCTTC.

This clone was detected a few times. The chain joins TRBV24-1 to TRBJ1-2; TRBD1 matches 12 bases. V dropped 4 bases and J dropped 7; count of bases not matched to a gene: 3. There are 14 residues in the CDR3. Germline CDR1 reads KGHDR; CDR2 reads SFDVKD. CDR3 nucleotides: TGTGCCACCAGTGACGTGGGACAGGGGGCTGGCTACACCTTC. This gives the protein CATSDVGQGAGYTF.

This chain uses TRBV11-2 with TRBJ2-1; TRBD2 might be the D (6 bases). The CDR3 extends over 15 amino acids. Per the germline V gene, CDR1 is SGHAT and CDR2 is FQNNGV. V lost 5 bases to trimming and J lost 1 base, with 12 bases between them. This CDR3 reads CASSKREMSYNEQFF. The CDR3 nucleotides read TGTGCCAGCAGCAAACGGGAGATGTCCTACAATGAGCAGTTCTTC.

This sequence joins TRBV28 and TRBJ1-2, with 10 bases identical to TRBD1. CDR3 length: 17 residues. In germline, CDR1 is MDHEN, CDR2 SYDVKM. V shed 2 bases and J 1 base; nucleotides not matched to a gene: 7. CDR3 region: CASSLPDRGRGNYGYTF. For the CDR3, the DNA is TGTGCCAGCAGTTTACCAGACAGGGGGCGCGGTAACTATGGCTACACCTTC.

This CDR3 reads CASSLSPHWAGNYGYTF. CDR3 nucleotide sequence: TGTGCCAGCAGTTTATCACCCCATTGGGCGGGCAACTATGGCTACACCTTC. This sequence joins TRBV28 and TRBJ1-2; D gene unclear. Between the trimmed V and J ends, which lost 1 base and 2 bases, there was a span of 17 bases. The CDR3 sequence is 17 residues long. Per germline, CDR1 MDHEN and CDR2 SYDVKM.

This chain connects TRBV13 to TRBJ2-1; TRBD2 might be the D (5 bases). The length of the CDR3 is 12 residues. With 5 bases removed from V and 10 bases from J, the gap between germline ends came to 12 bases. Germline-derived CDR1 and CDR2 are PRHDT and FYEKMQ (reference sequence). The chain's CDR3 is CASSPGLYEQFF. The CDR3 DNA sequence: TGTGCCAGCAGCCCTGGACTGTACGAGCAGTTCTTC.

The chain employs TRBV5-1 and TRBJ1-2; a possible D gene is TRBD1 (5 bases). The CDR3 consists of 13 residues. The V gene's germline CDR1 is SGHRS and CDR2 YFSETQ. The ends were cut back, 6 bases at V and 0 bases at J, with 9 bases in the middle. CDR3: CASNGGSNYGYTF. CDR3 coding DNA: TGCGCCAGCAACGGGGGGTCTAACTATGGCTACACCTTC.

The V gene is TRBV5-1, the J gene TRBJ1-2; 7 bases align to TRBD1. CDR3 length: 14 amino acids. J gave up 5 bases and V 3 bases, and 7 bases lay outside the gene matches. CDR1 and CDR2 from the germline V gene are SGHRS and YFSETQ. CDR3 sequence: CASSSRQGSYGYTF. In nucleotides, the CDR3 is TGCGCCAGCAGCTCGAGACAGGGCTCTTATGGCTACACCTTC. Variable domain in full (rest from reference TRBV5-1 and TRBJ1-2): KAGVTQTPRYLIKTRGQQVTLSCSPISGHRSVSWYQQTPGQGLQFLFEYFSETQRNKGNFPGRFSGRQFSNSRSEMNVSTLELGDSALYLCASSSRQGSYGYTFGSGTRLTVV.

This clone was counted once. This chain links TRBV27 with TRBJ2-7; weak D call: TRBD2 (5 bases). The CDR3 is 17 residues long. V shed 5 bases and J shed 0 bases, with 20 bases lying between them. From germline, CDR1 is MNHEY and CDR2 SMNVEV (reference sequence). In DNA, the CDR3 is TGTGCCAGCAGTACACCTCCGGGGTTAGGTCTCTCCTACGAGCAGTACTTC. Its protein product is CASSTPPGLGLSYEQYF.

The V gene is TRBV7-3, the J gene TRBJ2-2; 7 positions match TRBD1. The germline gives CDR1 SGHTA, CDR2 FQGTGA. CDR3 length: 15 residues. V shed 4 bases and J 3 bases; nucleotides not matched to a gene: 5. The CDR3 nucleotides read TGTGCCAGCAGCTCGACAGGGTTTTACACCGGGGAGCTGTTTTTT. Translation gives CASSSTGFYTGELFF.

The genes are TRBV3-1 (or the pseudogene TRBV3-2) and TRBJ1-6, with a weak D call TRBD1 (6 bases). The V gene lost 1 base and the J gene lost 6 bases, with 7 bases spanning the gap. This CDR3 has 14 residues. Germline CDR1 and CDR2: LGHDT and YNNKEL (reference sequence). The CDR3 reads CASSQVGGNSPLHF. CDR3 in DNA: TGTGCCAGCAGCCAAGTAGGGGGTAATTCACCCCTCCACTTT.

V is TRBV15 and J is TRBJ2-1; TRBD2 matches at 9 bases. Germline lookup yields CDR1 LNHNV and CDR2 YYDKDF (reference sequence). J was trimmed by 6 bases and V by 2 bases; bases with no gene match: 14. The CDR3 has 18 residues. CDR3 in amino acids: CATSRTKSLLAGPNEQFF. The CDR3 bases are TGTGCCACCAGCAGAACAAAAAGTCTACTAGCGGGTCCCAATGAGCAGTTCTTC.

The J gene is TRBJ1-5, the V gene TRBV18, with a possible D match to TRBD1 (6 bases). V dropped 2 bases and J dropped 6 bases, with 17 bases sitting between them. Germline lookup yields CDR1 KGHSH and CDR2 LQKENI. There are 16 residues in the CDR3. The CDR3 nucleotides are TGTGCCAGCTCACCAGGTCGGGGGGCTGGAAGTCAGCCCCAGCATTTT. It encodes CASSPGRGAGSQPQHF.

This chain links TRBV2 with TRBJ1-4; D remains unclear. CDR3 length: 16 amino acids. CDR1 is SNHLY, CDR2 FYNNEI, per germline. With 3 bases removed from V and 8 bases from J, the gap between germline ends came to 19 bases. The CDR3 is CASSDFKLDRGEKLFF. The CDR3 region has the DNA TGTGCCAGCAGTGATTTTAAACTCGACCGAGGGGAAAAACTGTTTTTT.

This clone has a handful of counts. CDR3 residues: CASSTTGGVNTEAFF. The DNA for the CDR3 is TGTGCCAGCAGTACAACAGGGGGTGTGAACACTGAAGCTTTCTTT. The genes are TRBV6-2 or TRBV6-3 and TRBJ1-1; 8 nucleotides agree with TRBD1. Per the germline V gene, CDR1 is MNHEY and CDR2 is SVGEGT. Unmatched junction bases numbered 5, after V lost 5 bases and J lost 0 bases. The CDR3 has 15 amino acids.